The present T cell receptor beta chain was sequenced within a study of cytomegalovirus exposure and HLA in healthy donors. Study outcomes and limitations: Both high specificity and high sensitivity reportedly marked the classifier's diagnosis of cytomegalovirus status. Among the CMV-associated chains, three were confirmed in vitro as specific for CMV antigens. The investigators catalogued 164 TCR beta chains as cytomegalovirus-associated.

With regard to this clone: Its target is not known.

Germline loops: CDR1 SNHLY, CDR2 FYNNEI. V gave up 6 bases and J gave up 6 bases; unmatched junction bases: 10. The CDR3 is made up of 15 amino acids. Data came from immunoSEQ multiplex PCR; TCRdb stores just in-frame clones and leaves some out. The table has about 130,000 clones, around 96% seen once. Among the 120 or so subjects of the validation cohort, separate from the roughly 670-subject first cohort, were the donors. Sequencing input: PBMCs. This clonotype was obtained from a man aged 18 to 29 in good health and CMV-seronegative. The V and J genes are TRBV2 and TRBJ1-1, with 10 bases that match TRBD1. This CDR3 is CASSRQGAGRAEAFF. CDR3 in DNA: TGTGCCAGCAGCCGACAGGGGGCGGGGAGGGCTGAAGCTTTCTTT.